This record covers a single TCR beta chain. Source study methods: How many nucleated cells were present was estimated from reference gene primer amplification. Clones were sequenced by immunoSEQ multiplex PCR, and TCRdb holds only the in-frame ones, with some missing. The DNA gave D and trimming, while V, J and clone size come from that table. The sample has nearly 80,000 clones, 84% seen once. This record comes from a study of blood T cell repertoires in COVID-19. Background on the study: The cDNA or gDNA used as material had been derived from T cells, B-cell-depleted T cells, or PBMCs.

The CDR3 loop spans 15 amino acids. The germline CDR1 and CDR2 sequences are PRHDT and FYEKMQ (reference sequence). J lost 4 bases, V lost 1 base, and 1 base had no gene match. This sequence joins TRBV13 and TRBJ2-7; TRBD2 aligns across 13 bases. The source material was peripheral blood. The TCR comes from a man in his fifties or sixties with acute or convalescent COVID-19. CDR3 nucleotides: TGTGCCAGCAGCTTAGAGGGACTAGCGGGATACGAGCAGTACTTC. It specifies CASSLEGLAGYEQYF. Combining the CDR3 with reference TRBV13 and TRBJ2-7 gives the whole variable domain AAGVIQSPRHLIKEKRETATLKCYPIPRHDTVYWYQQGPGQDPQFLISFYEKMQSDKGSIPDRFSAQQFSDYHSELNMSSLELGDSALYFCASSLEGLAGYEQYFGPGTRLTVT.